A selection of T cell receptor beta chains follows, all from one sample in a study of T cell responses to AZD1222 COVID-19 vaccine. Method: immunoSEQ multiplex PCR; TCRdb's copy keeps in-frame clones and lacks some. This sample carries under 150,000 clones, 80% to 95% of them seen once, and the ten largest clones take approximately 5.4%. The sequencing here drew on peripheral blood, taken on day 0 of AZD1222 vaccination. These receptors came from an adult in good health. CDR3s include the opening cysteine and the closing phenylalanine or tryptophan. A D gene is named only where the DNA matches it firmly. The size entry is marked missing in some rows and otherwise reads once, few, many or a size class.

D gene: TRBD1
V gene: TRBV7-2
clone size: NA
J gene: TRBJ2-5
CDR3 DNA: TGTGCCAGCAGCAACAAGCGCGGACAGGGGATACGAGAGACCCAGTACTTC
CDR3 protein: CASSNKRGQGIRETQYF

D gene: NA
V gene: TRBV10-3
clone size: NA
J gene: TRBJ2-2
CDR3 DNA: TGTGCCATCAGTGGAACAGGGCCCACCGGGGAGCTGTTTTTT
CDR3 protein: CAISGTGPTGELFF

D gene: NA
V gene: TRBV28
clone size: NA
J gene: TRBJ1-4
CDR3 DNA: TGTGCCAGCAGTTCTCAGGGAGTAAAACTGTTTTTT
CDR3 protein: CASSSQGVKLFF

D gene: NA
V gene: TRBV6-5
clone size: NA
J gene: TRBJ2-1
CDR3 DNA: TGTGCCAGCAGTAACCTCCGGGGCTATGAGCAGTTCTTC
CDR3 protein: CASSNLRGYEQFF

D gene: TRBD2
V gene: TRBV27
clone size: once
J gene: TRBJ2-1
CDR3 DNA: TGTGCCAGCAGCCGCGGACTAGCGGGGGGCCAGAATGAGCAGTTCTTC
CDR3 protein: CASSRGLAGGQNEQFF

D gene: NA
V gene: TRBV7-8
clone size: NA
J gene: TRBJ2-3
CDR3 DNA: TGTGCCAGCACTTCAGGGGAGGGGACTAACACAGATACGCAGTATTTT
CDR3 protein: CASTSGEGTNTDTQYF

D gene: NA
V gene: TRBV19
clone size: NA
J gene: TRBJ1-4
CDR3 DNA: TGTGCCAGTAAAGGGGGGGCAACGTTTGCAACTAATGAAAAACTGTTTTTT
CDR3 protein: CASKGGATFATNEKLFF

D gene: TRBD2
V gene: TRBV29-1
clone size: NA
J gene: TRBJ2-5
CDR3 DNA: TGCAGCGTTACCCCTAGCGGAGCGCAAGAGACCCAGTACTTC
CDR3 protein: CSVTPSGAQETQYF

D gene: NA
V gene: TRBV6-6
clone size: NA
J gene: TRBJ2-7
CDR3 DNA: TGTGCCAGCAGTTACTCAGGCGGGAACCACGAGCAGTACTTC
CDR3 protein: CASSYSGGNHEQYF

D gene: NA
V gene: TRBV2
clone size: medium-sized
J gene: TRBJ2-7
CDR3 DNA: TGTGCCAGCAGTGAAGGTTTGGCTATTTACTACGAGCAGTACTTC
CDR3 protein: CASSEGLAIYYEQYF

D gene: TRBD2
V gene: TRBV2
clone size: NA
J gene: TRBJ2-7
CDR3 DNA: TGTGCCAGCATGTTTTCGCTAGCGGGTGACGAGCAGTACTTC
CDR3 protein: CASMFSLAGDEQYF

D gene: NA
V gene: TRBV5-1
clone size: NA
J gene: TRBJ2-7
CDR3 DNA: TGCGCCAGCAGCTTGGGGAGTCGCTACGAGCAGTACTTC
CDR3 protein: CASSLGSRYEQYF

D gene: NA
V gene: TRBV4-1
clone size: few
J gene: TRBJ1-6
CDR3 DNA: TGCGCCAGCAGCTCCGGGACCCCTAGCTCACCCCTCCACTTT
CDR3 protein: CASSSGTPSSPLHF

D gene: TRBD2
V gene: TRBV28
clone size: NA
J gene: TRBJ2-1
CDR3 DNA: TGTGCCAGCAGTTTTCTCGGCGGGAGCTACAATGAGCAGTTCTTC
CDR3 protein: CASSFLGGSYNEQFF

D gene: NA
V gene: TRBV5-4
clone size: NA
J gene: TRBJ2-7
CDR3 DNA: TGTGCCAGCAGCTTGACAGGGACAACCTACGAGCAGTACTTC
CDR3 protein: CASSLTGTTYEQYF

D gene: TRBD2
V gene: TRBV3-1/TRBV3-2
clone size: NA
J gene: TRBJ2-7
CDR3 DNA: TGTGCCAGCAGCAAACCTGGGACTACCAACGGCGAGCAGTACTTC
CDR3 protein: CASSKPGTTNGEQYF

D gene: TRBD1
V gene: TRBV6-6
clone size: NA
J gene: TRBJ2-7
CDR3 DNA: TGTGCCAGCAGTTACGTCTGGACAGGGGGAGAGCAGTACTTC
CDR3 protein: CASSYVWTGGEQYF

D gene: NA
V gene: TRBV28
clone size: NA
J gene: TRBJ1-2
CDR3 DNA: TGTGCCAGCAGTTCAGGGACTTATGGCTACACCTTC
CDR3 protein: CASSSGTYGYTF

D gene: TRBD2
V gene: TRBV28
clone size: NA
J gene: TRBJ2-7
CDR3 DNA: TGTGCCAGCAGTCGGGGGGCCTACGAGCAGTACTTC
CDR3 protein: CASSRGAYEQYF

D gene: NA
V gene: TRBV18
clone size: NA
J gene: TRBJ1-2
CDR3 DNA: TGTGCCAGCTCACCTGGGACCGCAGCCTATGGCTACACCTTC
CDR3 protein: CASSPGTAAYGYTF

D gene: NA
V gene: TRBV3-1/TRBV3-2
clone size: NA
J gene: TRBJ1-1
CDR3 DNA: TGTGCCAGCAGCCTGGGACTCGCGAACACTGAAGCTTTCTTT
CDR3 protein: CASSLGLANTEAFF

D gene: NA
V gene: TRBV5-1
clone size: NA
J gene: TRBJ1-1
CDR3 DNA: TGCGCCAGCAGCTTTTCCCAGGGGCCCACTGAAGCTTTCTTT
CDR3 protein: CASSFSQGPTEAFF

D gene: NA
V gene: TRBV9
clone size: NA
J gene: TRBJ2-2
CDR3 DNA: TGTGCCAGCAGCGATCGGGCGAGCGGGGAGCTGTTTTTT
CDR3 protein: CASSDRASGELFF

D gene: TRBD2
V gene: TRBV28
clone size: NA
J gene: TRBJ2-1
CDR3 DNA: TGTGCTAGCGGGACGACCTCCTACAATGAGCAGTTCTTC
CDR3 protein: CASGTTSYNEQFF

D gene: NA
V gene: TRBV28
clone size: NA
J gene: TRBJ1-3
CDR3 DNA: TGTGCCAGCAGTTTCATCTTTCTTGGACAGTACTCTGGAAACACCATATATTTT
CDR3 protein: CASSFIFLGQYSGNTIYF

D gene: TRBD1
V gene: TRBV11-2
clone size: NA
J gene: TRBJ1-6
CDR3 DNA: TGTGCCAGCAGCTTACACTTGGCGGGACAGGGCTCACCCCTCCACTTT
CDR3 protein: CASSLHLAGQGSPLHF

D gene: TRBD2
V gene: TRBV11-1
clone size: NA
J gene: TRBJ2-5
CDR3 DNA: TGTGCCAGCAGCTTACCACATAGCGGGAGGGAAGAGACCCAGTACTTC
CDR3 protein: CASSLPHSGREETQYF

D gene: TRBD1
V gene: TRBV28
clone size: NA
J gene: TRBJ2-7
CDR3 DNA: TGTGCCAGTAAGGGGGCAAGGGAGCAGTACTTC
CDR3 protein: CASKGAREQYF

D gene: NA
V gene: TRBV27
clone size: once
J gene: TRBJ1-1
CDR3 DNA: TGTGCCAGCAGCAGACAGGAGAACACTGAAGCTTTCTTT
CDR3 protein: CASSRQENTEAFF

D gene: NA
V gene: TRBV7-2
clone size: NA
J gene: TRBJ2-2
CDR3 DNA: TGTGCCAGCAGCTTAGATCCCTTGGGGCAGGGCGAGACCGGGGAGCTGTTTTTT
CDR3 protein: CASSLDPLGQGETGELFF

D gene: NA
V gene: TRBV12-3/TRBV12-4
clone size: NA
J gene: TRBJ2-7
CDR3 DNA: TGTGCCAGCAGTTTACCGGGCTACGAGCAGTACTTC
CDR3 protein: CASSLPGYEQYF

D gene: NA
V gene: TRBV28
clone size: once
J gene: TRBJ1-1
CDR3 DNA: TGTGCCAGCAACGTTTATAGTTATGAAGCTTTCTTT
CDR3 protein: CASNVYSYEAFF

D gene: NA
V gene: TRBV5-1
clone size: NA
J gene: TRBJ2-3
CDR3 DNA: TGCGCCAGCAGCTTCTTGGGCGGGGACACAGATACGCAGTATTTT
CDR3 protein: CASSFLGGDTDTQYF

D gene: TRBD1
V gene: TRBV28
clone size: NA
J gene: TRBJ1-6
CDR3 DNA: TGTGCCAGCAGCCAGGAAGGGACAGGGGATAATTCACCCCTCCACTTT
CDR3 protein: CASSQEGTGDNSPLHF

D gene: TRBD2
V gene: TRBV27
clone size: few
J gene: TRBJ2-3
CDR3 DNA: TGTGCCAGCGGGTGGGGCCTAGCGGGAGATATTGGTCGCACAGATACGCAGTATTTT
CDR3 protein: CASGWGLAGDIGRTDTQYF

D gene: NA
V gene: TRBV19
clone size: NA
J gene: TRBJ2-1
CDR3 DNA: TGTGCCAGTAGTATAAGGACAGTTACATACAATGAGCAGTTCTTC
CDR3 protein: CASSIRTVTYNEQFF

D gene: NA
V gene: TRBV2
clone size: NA
J gene: TRBJ2-5
CDR3 DNA: TGTGCCAGCAGTGCCGGGGGCCGGGAGACCCAGTACTTC
CDR3 protein: CASSAGGRETQYF

D gene: NA
V gene: TRBV7-2
clone size: once
J gene: TRBJ2-7
CDR3 DNA: TGTGCCAGCAGCTTAAACAGGAACTCCTACGAGCAGTACTTC
CDR3 protein: CASSLNRNSYEQYF

D gene: NA
V gene: TRBV7-9
clone size: once
J gene: TRBJ1-6
CDR3 DNA: TGTGCCAGCAGCTTCGGTACCTATAATTCACCCCTCCACTTT
CDR3 protein: CASSFGTYNSPLHF

D gene: NA
V gene: TRBV11-3
clone size: once
J gene: TRBJ2-1
CDR3 DNA: TGTGCCAGCAGCTCTACTAGGAGTGTCCTCAATGAGCAGTTCTTC
CDR3 protein: CASSSTRSVLNEQFF

D gene: TRBD1
V gene: TRBV2
clone size: NA
J gene: TRBJ2-7
CDR3 DNA: TGTGCCAGCAGTGAAGCGGGGACAGGGCCCTACGAGCAGTACTTC
CDR3 protein: CASSEAGTGPYEQYF